A single T cell receptor (beta chain) is shown here with its context. TCRdb keeps only in-frame clones here, not all; method: immunoSEQ multiplex PCR. This table holds more than 75,000 clones, less than 85% found once. This sample is part of a study of control samples from healthy donors and cancer patients. The ends lost 4 bases at V and 6 bases at J; junction bases unmatched: 3. CDR1 and CDR2 (germline): SGHTA, FQGNSA. This CDR3 region has 15 residues. The rearrangement uses TRBV7-2 and TRBJ1-6; 10 nucleotides agree with TRBD1. This clonotype originated in a man aged 65-85 years with lung cancer. The specimen was PBMCs. CDR3 in DNA: TGTGCCAGCAGCTCCGGGACAGGGGTTAATTCACCCCTCCACTTT. This encodes CASSSGTGVNSPLHF.